This record looks at one T cell receptor beta chain sequence and its context. A single base is all that separates this from a far larger clone, so a read error is likely. Assignments of participants to cohorts depended upon their own reported clinical history. Assay: immunoSEQ multiplex PCR; the TCRdb copy retains only in-frame clones and omits some. The sample includes more than 250,000 clones, about 91% of them seen just once. This CDR3 contains 14 residues. The V gene's germline CDR1 is MNHEY and CDR2 SMNVEV (reference sequence). The V end lost 0 bases, the J end lost 0 bases, and 3 bases lay between the germline ends. This sample stems from a study of blood T cell repertoires in COVID-19.

V and J are TRBV27 and TRBJ1-5; the D is unclear. The specimen sequenced was PBMCs or T cells enriched from blood (not recorded which). This receptor was identified in a woman in her thirties or forties with acute COVID-19. For the CDR3, the DNA is TGTGCCAGCAGTTTATCCGGTAGCAATCAGCCCCAGCATTTT. Translating it yields CASSLSGSNQPQHF.